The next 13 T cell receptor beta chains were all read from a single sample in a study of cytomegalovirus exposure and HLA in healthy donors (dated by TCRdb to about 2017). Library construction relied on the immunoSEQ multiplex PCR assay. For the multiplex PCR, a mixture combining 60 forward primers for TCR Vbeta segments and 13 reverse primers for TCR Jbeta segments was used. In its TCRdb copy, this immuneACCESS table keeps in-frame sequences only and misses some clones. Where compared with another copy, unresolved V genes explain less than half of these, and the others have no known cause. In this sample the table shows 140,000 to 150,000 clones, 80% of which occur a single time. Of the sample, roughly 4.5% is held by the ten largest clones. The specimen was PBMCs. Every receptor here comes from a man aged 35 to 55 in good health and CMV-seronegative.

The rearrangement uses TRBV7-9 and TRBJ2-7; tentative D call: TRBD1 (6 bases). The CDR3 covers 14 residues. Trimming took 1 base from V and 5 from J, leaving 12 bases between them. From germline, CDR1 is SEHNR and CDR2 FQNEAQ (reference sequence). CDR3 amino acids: CASSLVPGDHEQYF. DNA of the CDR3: TGTGCCAGCAGCTTAGTTCCAGGGGACCACGAGCAGTACTTC.

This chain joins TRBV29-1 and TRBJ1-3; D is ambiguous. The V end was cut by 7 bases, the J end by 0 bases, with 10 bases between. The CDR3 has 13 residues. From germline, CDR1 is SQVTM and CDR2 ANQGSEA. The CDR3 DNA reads TGCAGCGGTTACACCGCCTCTGGAAACACCATATATTTT. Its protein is CSGYTASGNTIYF. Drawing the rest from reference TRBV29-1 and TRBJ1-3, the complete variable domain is SAVISQKPSRDICQRGTSLTIQCQVDSQVTMMFWYRQQPGQSLTLIATANQGSEATYESGFVIDKFPISRPNLTFSTLTVSNMSPEDSSIYLCSGYTASGNTIYFGEGSWLTVV.

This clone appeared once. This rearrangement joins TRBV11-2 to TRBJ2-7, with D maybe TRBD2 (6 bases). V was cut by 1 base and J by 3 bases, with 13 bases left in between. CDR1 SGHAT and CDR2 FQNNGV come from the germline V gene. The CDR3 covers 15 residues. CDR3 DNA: TGTGCCAGCAGCTTAGGGCTAGCGTTGGGCTACGAGCAGTACTTC. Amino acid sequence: CASSLGLALGYEQYF.

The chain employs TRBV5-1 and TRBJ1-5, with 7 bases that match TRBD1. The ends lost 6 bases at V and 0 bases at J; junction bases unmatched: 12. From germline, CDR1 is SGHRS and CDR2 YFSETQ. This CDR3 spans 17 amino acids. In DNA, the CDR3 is TGCGCCAGCAACCAACCCCGGGACAGACATAGCAATCAGCCCCAGCATTTT. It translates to CASNQPRDRHSNQPQHF. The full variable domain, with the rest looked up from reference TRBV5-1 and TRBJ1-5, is KAGVTQTPRYLIKTRGQQVTLSCSPISGHRSVSWYQQTPGQGLQFLFEYFSETQRNKGNFPGRFSGRQFSNSRSEMNVSTLELGDSALYLCASNQPRDRHSNQPQHFGDGTRLSIL.

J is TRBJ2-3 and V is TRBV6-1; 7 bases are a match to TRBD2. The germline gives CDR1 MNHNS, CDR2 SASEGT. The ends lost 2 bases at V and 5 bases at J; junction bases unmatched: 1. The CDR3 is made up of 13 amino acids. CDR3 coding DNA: TGTGCCAGCAGTGAACAGCGGGGAGATACGCAGTATTTT. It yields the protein CASSEQRGDTQYF.

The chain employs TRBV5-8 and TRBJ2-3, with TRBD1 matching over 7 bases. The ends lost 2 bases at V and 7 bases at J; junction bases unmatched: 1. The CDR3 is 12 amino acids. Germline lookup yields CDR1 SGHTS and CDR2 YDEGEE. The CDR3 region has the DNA TGTGCCAGCAGCTTACAGGGGTATACGCAGTATTTT. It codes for CASSLQGYTQYF. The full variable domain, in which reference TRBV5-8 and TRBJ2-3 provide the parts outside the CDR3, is EAGVTQSPTHLIKTRGQQATLRCSPISGHTSVYWYQQALGLGLQFLLWYDEGEERNRGNFPPRFSGRQFPNYSSELNVNALELEDSALYLCASSLQGYTQYFGPGTRLTVL.

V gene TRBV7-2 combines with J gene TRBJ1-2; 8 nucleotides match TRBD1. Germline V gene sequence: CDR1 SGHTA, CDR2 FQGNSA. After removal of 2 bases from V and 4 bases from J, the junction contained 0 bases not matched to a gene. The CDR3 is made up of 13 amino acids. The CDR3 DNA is TGTGCCAGCAGCTTAACAGGGGGCTATGGCTACACCTTC. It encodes CASSLTGGYGYTF.

Here the CDR3 reads CASLTGTGSYEQYF. The CDR3 DNA reads as TGTGCCAGTCTTACCGGGACAGGGTCTTACGAGCAGTACTTC. This chain joins TRBV2 and TRBJ2-5; 9 nucleotides match TRBD1. The J call is in doubt because the DNA end fits TRBJ2-7 better. CDR3 size: 14 residues. CDR1 is SNHLY, CDR2 FYNNEI, per germline.

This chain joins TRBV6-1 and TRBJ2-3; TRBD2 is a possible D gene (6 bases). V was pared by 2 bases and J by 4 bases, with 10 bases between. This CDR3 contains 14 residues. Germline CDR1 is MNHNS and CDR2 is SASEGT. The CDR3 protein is CASSERTIPDTQYF. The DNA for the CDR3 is TGTGCCAGCAGTGAAAGGACTATCCCAGATACGCAGTATTTT.

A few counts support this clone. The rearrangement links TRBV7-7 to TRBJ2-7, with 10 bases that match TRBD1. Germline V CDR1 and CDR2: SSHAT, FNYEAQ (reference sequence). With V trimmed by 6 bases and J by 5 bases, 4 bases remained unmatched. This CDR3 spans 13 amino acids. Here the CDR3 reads CASSRDRGDEQYF. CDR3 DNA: TGTGCCAGCAGTCGGGACAGGGGAGACGAGCAGTACTTC.

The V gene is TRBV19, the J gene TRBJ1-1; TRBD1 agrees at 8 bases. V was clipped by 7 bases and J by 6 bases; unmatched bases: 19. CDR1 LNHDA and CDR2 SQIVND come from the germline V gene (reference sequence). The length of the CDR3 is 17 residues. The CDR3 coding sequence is TGTGCCAGTACCCCCAGGACAGGGATCGGTCCTATAGCTGAAGCTTTCTTT. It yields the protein CASTPRTGIGPIAEAFF.

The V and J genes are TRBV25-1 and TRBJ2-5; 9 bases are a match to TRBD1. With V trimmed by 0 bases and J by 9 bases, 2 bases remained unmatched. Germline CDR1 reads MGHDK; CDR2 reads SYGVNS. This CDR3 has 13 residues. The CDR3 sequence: CASSEYGTGPQYF. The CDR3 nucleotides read TGTGCCAGCAGTGAATATGGGACAGGGCCCCAGTACTTC. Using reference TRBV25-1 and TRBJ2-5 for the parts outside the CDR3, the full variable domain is EADIYQTPRYLVIGTGKKITLECSQTMGHDKMYWYQQDPGMELHLIHYSYGVNSTEKGDLSSESTVSRIRTEHFPLTLESARPSHTSQYLCASSEYGTGPQYFGPGTRLLVL.

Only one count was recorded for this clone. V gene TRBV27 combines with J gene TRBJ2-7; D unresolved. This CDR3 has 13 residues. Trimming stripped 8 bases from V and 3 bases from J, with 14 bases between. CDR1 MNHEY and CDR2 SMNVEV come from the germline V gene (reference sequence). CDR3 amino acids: CASREDFNYEQYF. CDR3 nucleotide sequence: TGTGCCAGCCGAGAAGACTTCAACTACGAGCAGTACTTC.